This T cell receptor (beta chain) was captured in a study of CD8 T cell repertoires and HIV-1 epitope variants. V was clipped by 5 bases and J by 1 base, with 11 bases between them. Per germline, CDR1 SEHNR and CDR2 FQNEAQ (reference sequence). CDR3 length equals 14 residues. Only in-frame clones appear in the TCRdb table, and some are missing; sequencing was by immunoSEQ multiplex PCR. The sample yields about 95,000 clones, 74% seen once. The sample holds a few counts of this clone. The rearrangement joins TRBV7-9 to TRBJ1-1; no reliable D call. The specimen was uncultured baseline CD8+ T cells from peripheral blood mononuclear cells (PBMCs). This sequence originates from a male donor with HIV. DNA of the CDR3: TGTGCCAGCAGCCCCCAGACCTCGAACACTGAAGCTTTCTTT. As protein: CASSPQTSNTEAFF.